The clone carrying this TCR beta chain turned up a few times. This sample is part of a study of PD-L1 blockade in urothelial cancer. Study summary: Of about 29 patients, about 24 were males with bladder-origin urothelial cancer.

The authors quantified FFPE tumor DNA using amplified housekeeping genes. Repertoires were generated with immunoSEQ multiplex PCR, while TCRdb's copy carries only in-frame clones and drops some. Here the sample spans 35,000 or so clones, approximately 34% being singletons. From germline, CDR1 is SGDLS and CDR2 YYNGEE. Unmatched junction bases numbered 8, after V lost 2 bases and J lost 5 bases. CDR3 length equals 15 residues. Locally advanced or metastatic urothelial carcinoma affected all patients. This clonotype was obtained from a man aged 55-75 years with urothelial cancer. The input for sequencing was tumor tissue, taken before atezolizumab (anti-PD-L1) treatment. This chain uses TRBV9 with TRBJ2-5; 8 nucleotides line up with TRBD2. DNA for the CDR3: TGTGCCAGCAGCGTTTCTCTAGCGGGTGGCGAGACCCAGTACTTC. It codes for CASSVSLAGGETQYF.